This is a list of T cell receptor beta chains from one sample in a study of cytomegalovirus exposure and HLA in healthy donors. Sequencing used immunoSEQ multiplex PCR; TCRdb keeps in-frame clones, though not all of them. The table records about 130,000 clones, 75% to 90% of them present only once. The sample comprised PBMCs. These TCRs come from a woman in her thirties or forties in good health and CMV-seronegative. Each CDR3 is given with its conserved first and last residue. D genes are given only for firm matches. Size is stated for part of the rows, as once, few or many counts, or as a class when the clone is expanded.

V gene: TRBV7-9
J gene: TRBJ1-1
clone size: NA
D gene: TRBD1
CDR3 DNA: TGTGCCAGCAGCTTAGTCGGGGACAGGGTTACGAACACTGAAGCTTTCTTT
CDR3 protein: CASSLVGDRVTNTEAFF

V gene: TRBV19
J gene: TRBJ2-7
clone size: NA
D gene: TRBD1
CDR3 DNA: TGTGCCAGTAGTATAAGTCCCGGGACAGCAACCTACGAGCAGTACTTC
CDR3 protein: CASSISPGTATYEQYF

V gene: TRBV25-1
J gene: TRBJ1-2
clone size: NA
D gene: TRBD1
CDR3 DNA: TGTGCCAGCAGTGATTACAGGGGGGTATCGGATGGCTACACCTTC
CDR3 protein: CASSDYRGVSDGYTF

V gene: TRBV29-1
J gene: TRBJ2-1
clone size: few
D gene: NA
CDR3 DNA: TGCAGCGTTAGCGAGTCTGTTAATGAGCAGTTCTTC
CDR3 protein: CSVSESVNEQFF

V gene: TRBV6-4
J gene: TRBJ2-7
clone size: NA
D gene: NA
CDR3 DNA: TGTGCCAGCAGTGTCCAACAAGACACCCAGGGGAGGGACTACGAGCAGTACTTC
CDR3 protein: CASSVQQDTQGRDYEQYF

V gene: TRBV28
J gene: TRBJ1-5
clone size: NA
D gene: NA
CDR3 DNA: TGTGCCAGCAGGTCGACAGATTATAGCAATCAGCCCCAGCATTTT
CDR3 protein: CASRSTDYSNQPQHF

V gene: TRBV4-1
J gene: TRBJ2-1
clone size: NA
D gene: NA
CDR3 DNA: TGCGCCAGCAGCCAAACCTTTGACATTACCGAGCAGTTCTTC
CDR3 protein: CASSQTFDITEQFF

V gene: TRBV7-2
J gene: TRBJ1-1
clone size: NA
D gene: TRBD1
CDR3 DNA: TGTGCCAGCAGTGGGGACAGGGGAAGGGGGAACACTGAAGCTTTCTTT
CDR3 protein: CASSGDRGRGNTEAFF

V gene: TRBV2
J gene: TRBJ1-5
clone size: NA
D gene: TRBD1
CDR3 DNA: TGTGCCAGCACCCCAGGACAGGGCGGAAACAATCAGCCCCAGCATTTT
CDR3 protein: CASTPGQGGNNQPQHF

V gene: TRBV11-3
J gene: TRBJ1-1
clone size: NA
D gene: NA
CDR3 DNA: TGTGCCAGCAGCTTAGAGCGGGGGACTGAAGCTTTCTTT
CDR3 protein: CASSLERGTEAFF

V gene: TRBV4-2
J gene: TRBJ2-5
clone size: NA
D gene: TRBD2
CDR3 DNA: TGTGCCAGCAGCCAAGAACGGGGTGGACTAGCGGGAGGCCAAGAGACCCAGTACTTC
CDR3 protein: CASSQERGGLAGGQETQYF

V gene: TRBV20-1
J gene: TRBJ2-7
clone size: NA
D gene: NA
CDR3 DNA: TGCAGTGCCAGGGACTCCTACGAGCAGTACTTC
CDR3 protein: CSARDSYEQYF

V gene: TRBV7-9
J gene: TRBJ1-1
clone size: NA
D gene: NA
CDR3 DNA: TGTTCCAGCAGCTTAGCCTACAGGGCGAACACTGAAGCTTTCTTT
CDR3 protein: CSSSLAYRANTEAFF

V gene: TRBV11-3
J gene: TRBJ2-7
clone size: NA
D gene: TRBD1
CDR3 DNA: TGTGCCAGCAGCAATCGGACAGGGCACCCCTACGAGCAGTACTTC
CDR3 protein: CASSNRTGHPYEQYF

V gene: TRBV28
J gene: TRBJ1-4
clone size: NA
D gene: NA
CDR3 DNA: TGTGCAGCGGGGGCAGGGGAGGGTGAAAAACTGTTTTTT
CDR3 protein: CAAGAGEGEKLFF

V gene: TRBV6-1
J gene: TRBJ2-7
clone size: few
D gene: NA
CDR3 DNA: TGTGCCAGCACCGGGGGACCGAACTCCTACGAGCAGTACTTC
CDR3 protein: CASTGGPNSYEQYF

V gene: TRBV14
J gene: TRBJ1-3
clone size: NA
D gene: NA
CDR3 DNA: TGTGCCAGCAGCGAGAACGCCGTAGGAAACACCATATATTTT
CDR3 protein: CASSENAVGNTIYF